This passage covers 2 T cell receptor beta chains from one sample sequenced in a study of T cell repertoires in cytomegalovirus infection. One entry per CDR3 protein, called by TCRdb with MiXCR from the reads. This table holds 150,000 to 200,000 distinct CDR3 sequences, approximately 20% found once. Material: PBMCs. These receptors were taken from a human donor in good health (CMV status not recorded). Some clones in this sample may be carry-over from other donors' samples.

CDR3 sequence reads: CASSYLAVVVQETQYF. The CDR3 DNA is TGTGCCAGCAGCTACCTAGCGGTAGTCGTCCAAGAGACCCAGTACTTC. V usage is TRBV7-9 and J usage is TRBJ2-5; TRBD2 agrees at 7 bases. Germline trimming cut 4 bases from V and 1 base from J; bases unmatched to any gene: 9. Germline V gene sequence: CDR1 SEHNR, CDR2 FQNEAQ (reference sequence). This CDR3 comprises 16 residues.

In its sample, this clonotype was seen a few times. V and J are TRBV11-3 and TRBJ2-5, with D possibly matching TRBD2 (5 bases). V was trimmed by 1 base and J by 5 bases, leaving 11 bases between them. The CDR3 is 14 amino acids. Germline CDR1 and CDR2: SGHNT and YENEEA. The CDR3 DNA follows: TGTGCCAGCAGCTTAGTGGGAGCAATGGAGACCCAGTACTTC. Translating it yields CASSLVGAMETQYF.